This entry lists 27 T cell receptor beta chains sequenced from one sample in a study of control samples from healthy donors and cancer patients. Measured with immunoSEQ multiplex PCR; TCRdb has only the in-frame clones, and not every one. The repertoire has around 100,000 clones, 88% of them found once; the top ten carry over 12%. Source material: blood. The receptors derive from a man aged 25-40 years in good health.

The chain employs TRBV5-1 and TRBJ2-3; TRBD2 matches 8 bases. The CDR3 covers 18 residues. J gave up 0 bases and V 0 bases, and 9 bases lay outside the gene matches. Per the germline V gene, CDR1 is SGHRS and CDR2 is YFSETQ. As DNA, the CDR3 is TGCGCCAGCAGCTTGGACGGGCTAGCGGGTAGTAGCACAGATACGCAGTATTTT. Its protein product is CASSLDGLAGSSTDTQYF.

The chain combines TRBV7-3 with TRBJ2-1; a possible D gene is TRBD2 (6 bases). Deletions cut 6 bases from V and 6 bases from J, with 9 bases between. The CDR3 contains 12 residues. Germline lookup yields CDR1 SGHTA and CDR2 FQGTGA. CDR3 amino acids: CASSLSGNEQFF. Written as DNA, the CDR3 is TGTGCCAGCAGTCTTAGCGGCAATGAGCAGTTCTTC.

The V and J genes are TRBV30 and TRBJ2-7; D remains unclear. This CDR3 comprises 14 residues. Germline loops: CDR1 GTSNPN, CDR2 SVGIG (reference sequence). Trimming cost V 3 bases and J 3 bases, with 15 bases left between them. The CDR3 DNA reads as TGTGCCTGGAGCACACCGCGAGTTGTCTACGAGCAGTACTTC. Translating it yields CAWSTPRVVYEQYF.

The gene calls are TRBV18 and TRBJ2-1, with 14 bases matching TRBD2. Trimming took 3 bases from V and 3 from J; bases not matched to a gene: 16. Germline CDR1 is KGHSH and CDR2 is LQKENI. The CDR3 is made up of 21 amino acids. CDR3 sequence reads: CASSPLPGTSGSLGFYNEQFF. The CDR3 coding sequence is TGTGCCAGCTCACCCCTTCCCGGGACTAGCGGGAGCCTTGGGTTCTACAATGAGCAGTTCTTC. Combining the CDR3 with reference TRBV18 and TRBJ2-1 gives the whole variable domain NAGVMQNPRHLVRRRGQEARLRCSPMKGHSHVYWYRQLPEEGLKFMVYLQKENIIDESGMPKERFSAEFPKEGPSILRIQQVVRGDSAAYFCASSPLPGTSGSLGFYNEQFFGPGTRLTVL.

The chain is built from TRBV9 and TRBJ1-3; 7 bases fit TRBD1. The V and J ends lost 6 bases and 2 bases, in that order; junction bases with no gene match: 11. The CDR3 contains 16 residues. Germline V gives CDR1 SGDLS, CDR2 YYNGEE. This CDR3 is CASNKEDRSPGNTIYF. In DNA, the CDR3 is TGTGCCAGCAACAAAGAGGACAGGAGTCCTGGAAACACCATATATTTT. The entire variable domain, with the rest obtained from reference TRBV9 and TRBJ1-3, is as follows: DSGVTQTPKHLITATGQRVTLRCSPRSGDLSVYWYQQSLDQGLQFLIQYYNGEERAKGNILERFSAQQFPDLHSELNLSSLELGDSALYFCASNKEDRSPGNTIYFGEGSWLTVV.

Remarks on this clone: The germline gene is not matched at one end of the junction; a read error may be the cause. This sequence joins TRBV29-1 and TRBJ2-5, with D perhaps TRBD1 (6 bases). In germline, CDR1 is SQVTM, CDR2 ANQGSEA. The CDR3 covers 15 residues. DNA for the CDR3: TGCAGCGTTCAAAAGGGGGAAGGGTTAAGAGAGGCCCAGTACTTC. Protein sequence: CSVQKGEGLREAQYF.

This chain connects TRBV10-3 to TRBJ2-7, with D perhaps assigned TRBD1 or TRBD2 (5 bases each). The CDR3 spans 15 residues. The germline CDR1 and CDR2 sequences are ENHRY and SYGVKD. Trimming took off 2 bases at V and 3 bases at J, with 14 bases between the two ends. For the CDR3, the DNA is TGTGCCATCAGTGAGGAGGGGAAACGAAGCTACGAGCAGTACTTC. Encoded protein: CAISEEGKRSYEQYF.

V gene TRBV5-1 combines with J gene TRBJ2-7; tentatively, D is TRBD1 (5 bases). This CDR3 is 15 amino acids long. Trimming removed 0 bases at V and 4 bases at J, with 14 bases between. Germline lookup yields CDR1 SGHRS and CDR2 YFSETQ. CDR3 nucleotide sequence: TGCGCCAGCAGCTTGGGGCAGGGAAAAGGGTACGAGCAGTACTTC. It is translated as CASSLGQGKGYEQYF.

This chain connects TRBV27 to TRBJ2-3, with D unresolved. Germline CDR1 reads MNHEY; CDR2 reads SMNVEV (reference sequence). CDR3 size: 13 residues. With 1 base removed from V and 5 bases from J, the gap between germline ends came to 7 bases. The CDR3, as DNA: TGTGCCAGCAGTTTATTTGGGGAAGATACGCAGTATTTT. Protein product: CASSLFGEDTQYF.

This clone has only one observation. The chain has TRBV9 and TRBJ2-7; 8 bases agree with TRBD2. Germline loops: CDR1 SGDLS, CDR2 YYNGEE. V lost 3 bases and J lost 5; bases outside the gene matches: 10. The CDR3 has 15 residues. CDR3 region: CASSEELAEYHEQYF. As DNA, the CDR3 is TGTGCCAGCAGCGAAGAACTAGCGGAGTACCACGAGCAGTACTTC.

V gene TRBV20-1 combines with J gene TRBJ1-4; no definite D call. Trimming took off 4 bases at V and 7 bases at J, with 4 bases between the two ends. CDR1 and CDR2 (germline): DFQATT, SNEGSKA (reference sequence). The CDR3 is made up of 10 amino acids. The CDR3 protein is CSAKGEKLFF. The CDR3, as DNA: TGCAGTGCTAAGGGTGAAAAACTGTTTTTT.

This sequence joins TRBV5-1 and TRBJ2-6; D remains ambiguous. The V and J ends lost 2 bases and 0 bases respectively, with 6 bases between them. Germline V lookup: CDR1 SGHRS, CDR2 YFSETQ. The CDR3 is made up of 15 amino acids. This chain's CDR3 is CASSLTSSGANVLTF. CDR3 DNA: TGCGCCAGCAGCTTAACATCCTCTGGGGCCAACGTCCTGACTTTC.

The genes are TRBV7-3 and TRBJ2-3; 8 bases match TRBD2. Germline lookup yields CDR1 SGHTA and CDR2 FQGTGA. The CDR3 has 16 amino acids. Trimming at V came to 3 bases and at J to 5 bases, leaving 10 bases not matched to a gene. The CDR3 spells CASSFLAGGARDTQYF. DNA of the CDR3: TGTGCCAGCAGCTTCCTGGCGGGGGGAGCGCGAGATACGCAGTATTTT.

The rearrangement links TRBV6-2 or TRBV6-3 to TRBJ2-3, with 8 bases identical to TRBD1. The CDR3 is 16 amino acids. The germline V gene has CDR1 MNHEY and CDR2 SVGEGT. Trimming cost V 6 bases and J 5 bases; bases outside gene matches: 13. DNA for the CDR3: TGTGCCAGCAGCCTCGGGTGGGGCAGGGGGCAAGATACGCAGTATTTT. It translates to CASSLGWGRGQDTQYF.

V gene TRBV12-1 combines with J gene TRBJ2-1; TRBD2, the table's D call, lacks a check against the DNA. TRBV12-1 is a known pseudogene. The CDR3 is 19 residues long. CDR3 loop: CASSFLGLGGRASYNEQFF. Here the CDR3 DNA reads TGTGCCAGCAGCTTTTTGGGTTTGGGCGGGAGGGCCTCCTACAATGAGCAGTTCTTC.

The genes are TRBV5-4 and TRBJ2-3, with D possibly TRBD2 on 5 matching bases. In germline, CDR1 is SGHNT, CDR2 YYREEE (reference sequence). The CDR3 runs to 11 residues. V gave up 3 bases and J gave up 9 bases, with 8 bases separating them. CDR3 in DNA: TGTGCCAGCAGCTCCGGGGAGACGCAGTATTTT. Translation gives CASSSGETQYF. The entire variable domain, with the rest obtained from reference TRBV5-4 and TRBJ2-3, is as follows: ETGVTQSPTHLIKTRGQQVTLRCSSQSGHNTVSWYQQALGQGPQFIFQYYREEENGRGNFPPRFSGLQFPNYSSELNVNALELDDSALYLCASSSGETQYFGPGTRLTVL.

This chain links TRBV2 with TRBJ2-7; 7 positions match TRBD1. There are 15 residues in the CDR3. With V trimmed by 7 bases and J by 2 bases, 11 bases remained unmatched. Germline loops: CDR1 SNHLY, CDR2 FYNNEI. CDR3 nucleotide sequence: TGTGCCAGCAACAAAGGGACAGTTCGTCCCTACGAGCAGTACTTC. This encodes CASNKGTVRPYEQYF.

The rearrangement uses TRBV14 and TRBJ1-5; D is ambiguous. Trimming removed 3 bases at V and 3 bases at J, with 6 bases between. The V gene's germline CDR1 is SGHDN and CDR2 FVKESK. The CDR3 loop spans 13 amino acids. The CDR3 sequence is CASSQGPNQPQHF. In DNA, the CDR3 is TGTGCCAGCAGCCAGGGTCCCAATCAGCCCCAGCATTTT.

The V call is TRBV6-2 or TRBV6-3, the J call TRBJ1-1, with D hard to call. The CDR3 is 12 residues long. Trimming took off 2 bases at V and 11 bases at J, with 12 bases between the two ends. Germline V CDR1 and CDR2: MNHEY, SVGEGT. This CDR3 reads CASSYDPNEAFF. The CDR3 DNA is TGTGCCAGCAGTTACGACCCCAACGAGGCTTTCTTT.

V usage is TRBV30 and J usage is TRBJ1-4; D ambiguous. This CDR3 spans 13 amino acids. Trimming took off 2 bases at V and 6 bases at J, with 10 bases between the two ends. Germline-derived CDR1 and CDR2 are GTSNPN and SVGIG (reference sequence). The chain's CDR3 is CAWSPRLYEKLFF. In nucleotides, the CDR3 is TGTGCCTGGAGTCCTAGGTTGTATGAAAAACTGTTTTTT.

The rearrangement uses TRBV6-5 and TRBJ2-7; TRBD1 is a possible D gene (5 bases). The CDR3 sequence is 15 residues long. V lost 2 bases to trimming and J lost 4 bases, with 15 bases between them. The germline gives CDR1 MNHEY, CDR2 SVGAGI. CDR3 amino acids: CASSYESGWGYEQYF. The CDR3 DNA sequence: TGTGCCAGCAGTTACGAGTCAGGGTGGGGTTACGAGCAGTACTTC.

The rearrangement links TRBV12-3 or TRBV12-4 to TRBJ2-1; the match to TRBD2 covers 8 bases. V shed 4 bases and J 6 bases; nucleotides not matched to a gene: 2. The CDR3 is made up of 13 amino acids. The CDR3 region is CASSWGTSNEQFF. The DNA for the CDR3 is TGTGCCAGCAGTTGGGGGACTAGCAATGAGCAGTTCTTC.

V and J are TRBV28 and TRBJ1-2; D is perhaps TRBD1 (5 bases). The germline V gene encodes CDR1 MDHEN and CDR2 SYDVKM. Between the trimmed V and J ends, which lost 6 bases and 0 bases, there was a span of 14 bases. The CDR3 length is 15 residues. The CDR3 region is CASRAGQRANYGYTF. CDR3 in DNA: TGTGCCAGCAGGGCAGGGCAGCGAGCTAACTATGGCTACACCTTC.

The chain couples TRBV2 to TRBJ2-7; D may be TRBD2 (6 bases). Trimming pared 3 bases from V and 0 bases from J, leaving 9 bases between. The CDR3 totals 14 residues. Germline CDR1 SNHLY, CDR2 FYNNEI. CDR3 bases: TGTGCCAGCAGTGAGGTAGCGGCCTCCTACGAGCAGTACTTC. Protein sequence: CASSEVAASYEQYF.

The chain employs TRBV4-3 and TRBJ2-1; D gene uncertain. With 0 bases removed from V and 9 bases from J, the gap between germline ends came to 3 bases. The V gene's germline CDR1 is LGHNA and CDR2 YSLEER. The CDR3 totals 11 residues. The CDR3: CASSQEGEQFF. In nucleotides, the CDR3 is TGCGCCAGCAGCCAAGAGGGTGAGCAGTTCTTC.

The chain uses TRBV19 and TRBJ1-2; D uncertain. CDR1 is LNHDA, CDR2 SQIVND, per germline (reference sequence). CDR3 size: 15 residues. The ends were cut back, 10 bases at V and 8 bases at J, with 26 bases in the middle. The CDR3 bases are TGTGCCACCCATTGGAGTAACACACTCCCCAACGGCTACACCTTC. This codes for CATHWSNTLPNGYTF. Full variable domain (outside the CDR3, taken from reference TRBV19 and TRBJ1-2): DGGITQSPKYLFRKEGQNVTLSCEQNLNHDAMYWYRQDPGQGLRLIYYSQIVNDFQKGDIAEGYSVSREKKESFPLTVTSAQKNPTAFYLCATHWSNTLPNGYTFGSGTRLTVV.

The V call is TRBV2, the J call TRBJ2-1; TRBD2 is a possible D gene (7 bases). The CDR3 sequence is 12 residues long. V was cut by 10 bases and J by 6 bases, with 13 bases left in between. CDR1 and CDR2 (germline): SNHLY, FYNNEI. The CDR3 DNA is TGTGCCACCCAGGGAGGGGGCAATGAGCAGTTCTTC. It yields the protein CATQGGGNEQFF.